This is a list of T cell receptor beta chains from one sample in a study of graft-versus-host responses after intestinal transplantation. These receptors have no known antigen. Method: immunoSEQ multiplex PCR; TCRdb's copy keeps in-frame clones and lacks some. The table shows around 130,000 clones, with just over 90% occurring only once. The material was unstimulated CD4+ T cells sorted from spleen or lymph node cells, obtained before intestinal transplant. The receptors were gathered from a human donor who received an intestinal transplant. Both conserved end residues are part of each CDR3. D genes are given only for firm matches. Size values are once, few and many counts, or a class for expanded clones, and some rows have none.

J gene,V gene,clone size,D gene,CDR3 DNA,CDR3 protein
TRBJ2-1,TRBV5-6,NA,NA,TGTGCCAGCAGCTTTAGGTTCCCCGGAAACAATGAGCAGTTCTTC,CASSFRFPGNNEQFF
TRBJ2-3,TRBV5-1,NA,NA,TGCGCCAGCAGCTTTCAGGACCCTAGCACAGATACGCAGTATTTT,CASSFQDPSTDTQYF
TRBJ2-3,TRBV10-3,once,NA,TGTGCCATCAGGGGGGGGGCCTCTGGTACGCAGTATTTT,CAIRGGASGTQYF
TRBJ2-3,TRBV7-9,NA,NA,TGTGCCAGCAGCTTCGGACAAGCCGCTACGCAGTATTTT,CASSFGQAATQYF
TRBJ2-5,TRBV6-1,NA,NA,TGTGCCAGCAGTGAAGCGGGGATGGCGTACCAAGAGACCCAGTACTTC,CASSEAGMAYQETQYF
TRBJ1-6,TRBV5-4,NA,TRBD1,TGTGCCAGCAGCACCGGGACAGGTTCTTCACCCCTCCACTTT,CASSTGTGSSPLHF
TRBJ1-2,TRBV30,NA,NA,TGTGCCTGGAGTGTAGACGCTAACTATGGCTACACCTTC,CAWSVDANYGYTF
TRBJ2-3,TRBV13,NA,NA,TGTGCCAGCAGCCACCGCGATACGCAGTATTTT,CASSHRDTQYF
TRBJ1-2,TRBV19,NA,NA,TGTGCCAGTAGTATATTGCCTAGGGGCGGCTACACCTTC,CASSILPRGGYTF
TRBJ2-1,TRBV2,NA,TRBD2,TGTGCCAGCAGCCGTAGCGGGGGGGTGCAGTTCTTC,CASSRSGGVQFF
TRBJ1-5,TRBV5-8,NA,NA,TGTGCCAGCAGCCAACAGGTTACCGCATATAGCAATCAGCCCCAGCATTTT,CASSQQVTAYSNQPQHF
TRBJ2-3,TRBV11-2,NA,TRBD2,TGTGCCAGCAGCTTTTCAGCGGGGGCTGGGGCAGATACGCAGTATTTT,CASSFSAGAGADTQYF
TRBJ2-3,TRBV12-5,NA,NA,TGTGCTAGTGGCGTAGGGGTAGCCACAGATACGCAGTATTTT,CASGVGVATDTQYF
TRBJ1-6,TRBV6-5,NA,NA,TGTGCCAGCCTGACAGCAAGAAATTCACCCCTCCACTTT,CASLTARNSPLHF
TRBJ2-5,TRBV5-1,NA,NA,TGCGCCGCGGCGATTTACGGGCAGGAGACCCAGTACTTC,CAAAIYGQETQYF
TRBJ2-7,TRBV13,NA,NA,TGTGCCAGCAGCTTAGGGGGGGTGAGCTCCTACGAGCAGTACTTC,CASSLGGVSSYEQYF
TRBJ2-5,TRBV6-5,once,TRBD1,TGTGCCAGCAGCCGGACAGGGGTATTTTGGGAGACCCAGTACTTC,CASSRTGVFWETQYF
TRBJ2-1,TRBV5-4,NA,TRBD1,TGTGCCAGCAGTCGGGACAGGAACAATGAGCAGTTCTTC,CASSRDRNNEQFF
TRBJ2-1,TRBV18,NA,NA,TGTGCCAGCTCACGGAGGGGGGGGGCTCACGATGAGCAGTTCTTC,CASSRRGGAHDEQFF
TRBJ2-1,TRBV11-2,NA,NA,TGTGCCAGCAGCCTACCTACCCCGTGGAATGAGCAGTTCTTC,CASSLPTPWNEQFF
TRBJ1-1,TRBV5-6,NA,NA,TGTGCCAGCAGCTTGGTAAGAACTGAAGCTTTCTTT,CASSLVRTEAFF